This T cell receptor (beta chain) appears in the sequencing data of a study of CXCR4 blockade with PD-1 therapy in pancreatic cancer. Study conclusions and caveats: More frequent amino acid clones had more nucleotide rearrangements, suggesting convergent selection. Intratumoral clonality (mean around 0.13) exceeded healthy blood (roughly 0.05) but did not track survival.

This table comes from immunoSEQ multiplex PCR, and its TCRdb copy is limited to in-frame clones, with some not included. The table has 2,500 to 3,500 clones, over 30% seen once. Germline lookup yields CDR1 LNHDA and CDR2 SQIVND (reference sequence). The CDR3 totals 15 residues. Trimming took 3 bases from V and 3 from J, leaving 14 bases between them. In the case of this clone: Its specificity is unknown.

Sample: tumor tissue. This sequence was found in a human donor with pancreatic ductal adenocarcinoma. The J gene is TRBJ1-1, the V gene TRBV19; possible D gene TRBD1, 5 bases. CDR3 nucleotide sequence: TGTGCCAGTAGTATCTCGACAGTTTGGGACACTGAAGCTTTCTTT. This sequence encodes CASSISTVWDTEAFF.